This paragraph reports one TCR beta chain. The protocol was immunoSEQ multiplex PCR, while the TCRdb copy is restricted to in-frame clones and leaves out a portion. The sample contains 12,000 or so clones, about 79% of which appear only once. Germline loops: CDR1 MNHEY, CDR2 SVGAGI. The V gene end was trimmed by 5 bases and the J gene end by 7 bases; junction bases not matched to a gene: 7. This CDR3 has 14 residues. The data derive from a study of tumor-infiltrating lymphocytes in localized non-small cell lung cancer. This rearrangement joins TRBV6-5 to TRBJ2-7; TRBD1 aligns across 11 bases. The sample consisted of lung tumor tissue. The clonotype originates from a human donor with non-small cell lung cancer. CDR3 bases: TGTGCCAGCAGTAAAGGACAGGGGGCGGGAGAGCAGTACTTC. Amino acids: CASSKGQGAGEQYF.